Included here is one T cell receptor beta chain sequence, with context. This sample is drawn from a study of blood T cell repertoires in COVID-19. Study as a whole: COVID-19 samples, acute and convalescent, were from the United States, Italy and Spain. T cells, B-cell-depleted T cells, or PBMCs supplied cDNA or gDNA.

Source study methods: Using reference gene primer amplification, nucleated cell counts were estimated. Here immunoSEQ multiplex PCR was the method, and the copy in TCRdb shows in-frame clones only, minus some. Clonal size and the V and J genes are those of that table, whereas D and trimming came from the DNA. The profile shows roughly 120,000 clones, roughly four fifths of them singletons. Sequencing was done on a sample of peripheral blood. The clonotype comes from a human donor in a cohort sampled during active COVID-19.

CDR3 bases: TGTGCCAGCAGCGCGGGCCCCGGGGGGTACTACAATGAGCAGTTCTTC. Residues: CASSAGPGGYYNEQFF. The chain employs TRBV9 and TRBJ2-1, with TRBD2 matching 7 bases. Germline CDR1 reads SGDLS; CDR2 reads YYNGEE. V shed 3 bases, J shed 3 bases, and the junction held 9 bases outside the gene matches. The CDR3 totals 16 residues.